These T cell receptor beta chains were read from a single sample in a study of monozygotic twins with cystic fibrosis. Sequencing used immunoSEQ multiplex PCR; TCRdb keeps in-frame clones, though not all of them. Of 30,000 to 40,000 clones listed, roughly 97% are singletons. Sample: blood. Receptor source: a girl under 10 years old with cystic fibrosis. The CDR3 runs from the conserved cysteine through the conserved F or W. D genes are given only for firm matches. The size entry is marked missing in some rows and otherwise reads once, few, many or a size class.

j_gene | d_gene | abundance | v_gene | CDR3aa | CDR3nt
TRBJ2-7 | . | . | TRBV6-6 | CASSYINTNYEQYF | TGTGCCAGCAGTTACATCAACACCAACTACGAGCAGTACTTC
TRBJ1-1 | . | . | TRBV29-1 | CSVETGFNTEAFF | TGCAGCGTTGAAACAGGTTTCAATACTGAAGCTTTCTTT
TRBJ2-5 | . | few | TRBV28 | CASSFESVETQYF | TGTGCCAGCAGTTTCGAGTCCGTGGAGACCCAGTACTTC
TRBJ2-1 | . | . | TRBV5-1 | CASSLADLLVRSSYNEQFF | TGCGCCAGCAGCTTGGCCGATCTACTAGTTAGGAGCTCCTACAATGAGCAGTTCTTC
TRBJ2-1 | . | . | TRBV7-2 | CASSLGGQGNEQFF | TGTGCCAGCAGCTTAGGGGGGCAGGGAAATGAGCAGTTCTTC
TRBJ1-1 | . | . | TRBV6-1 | CASSEGAANTEAFF | TGTGCCAGCAGTGAAGGGGCGGCGAACACTGAAGCTTTCTTT
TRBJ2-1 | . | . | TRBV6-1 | CASSQGPNEQFF | TGTGCCAGTAGCCAGGGTCCCAATGAGCAGTTCTTC
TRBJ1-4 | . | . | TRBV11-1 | CASSQNAGTGEKLFF | TGTGCCAGCAGCCAGAATGCCGGGACGGGTGAAAAACTGTTTTTT
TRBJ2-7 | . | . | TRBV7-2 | CASSPDATDAYEQYF | TGTGCCAGCAGCCCCGACGCGACCGACGCCTACGAGCAGTACTTC
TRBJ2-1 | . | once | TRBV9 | CASSDTGRDEQFF | TGTGCCAGCAGCGATACAGGGAGGGATGAGCAGTTCTTC